This entry is about one T cell receptor beta chain. The clone's antigen remains unknown. Base qualities are not provided; no much larger clone lies one nucleotide away. For sequencing of the TCRbeta CDR3 region, genomic DNA was extracted from the sorted cells. TCRbeta CDR3 regions were sequenced using the immunoSEQ Assay. In TCRdb, the immuneACCESS table is reduced to in-frame sequences with V and J assigned. These tables do not hold every clone; where another copy was compared, an unresolved V gene accounts for under half, and the others remain unexplained. For this sample the table gives around 70,000 clones, of which 88% were detected only once. The leading ten clones occupy 2.5% to 3% of the sample. This record belongs to a study of OX40 agonist ivuxolimab in advanced cancers. Turning to the overall study: The costimulatory receptor OX40 (CD134) was targeted by ivuxolimab, a fully human IgG2 agonistic monoclonal antibody. Intravenous ivuxolimab was administered to patients every 2 weeks at six dose levels: 0.01, 0.1, 0.3, 1.5, 3 and 10 mg/kg. Among the approximately 50 dose-escalation patients, about 19 had hepatocellular carcinoma, roughly 15 melanoma, 9 renal cell carcinoma and 9 head and neck cancer. A male proportion of approximately 83% and a mean age of approximately 61 years, ranging from 23 to 79, were recorded for the dose-escalation cohort. Patients were allowed to have had prior anti-PD-1, anti-PD-L1 or anti-CTLA-4 therapy, and more than 30% of the dose-escalation patients had previously received checkpoint inhibitors. Three dose-escalation patients achieved partial responses, one with hepatocellular carcinoma and two with cutaneous melanoma. Peripheral TCRbeta sequencing was intended to test whether TCR sequence diversity was altered and clonal T-cell expansion was caused by ivuxolimab. The paper describes the monotherapy dose-escalation part (N = 52 patients) of the phase I trial of ivuxolimab. Study-wide findings and limitations: After ivuxolimab, more expanded clones were found on average in CD8+ T cells than in CD4+ T cells. At doses from 0.1 to 3.0 mg/kg, clonal expansion was seen in both CD4+ and CD8+ blood T cells between baseline and week 6. In the 0.1-3.0 mg/kg groups, partial responders had among the lowest normalized peripheral clonal expansion, particularly in CD8+ T cells. Low levels of normalized T-cell clonal expansion were also seen in some patients who did not respond. The antigen specificity of the clonally expanded peripheral T cells was not determined.

Patients with autoimmune disease history or receiving systemic immunosuppression were excluded from the trial. Peripheral blood for TCR sequencing was collected from all dose cohorts at baseline, on cycle 4 day 1, and on cycle 7 day 1. Samples were obtained from an open-label, multicenter, first-in-human phase I dose-escalation trial of ivuxolimab. Adults with locally advanced or metastatic head and neck squamous cell, hepatocellular, melanoma or renal cell carcinoma were enrolled in the trial. CD4+ and CD8+ T cells were sorted separately from peripheral blood before TCR sequencing. The germline V gene sets CDR1 to MNHEY and CDR2 to SVGAGI. From the cysteine up to the phenylalanine, the CDR3 has a length of 14 residues. Only the CDR3 DNA is retained, 42 bases long and in frame from the first base. Deletion took 5 bases off V and 8 bases off J, with a span of 16 bases between the germline ends.

The receptor was isolated from an adult with an advanced solid tumor such as melanoma, head and neck, liver or kidney cancer. The sequenced sample was CD4+ or CD8+ T cells sorted from blood, obtained in a trial of the OX40 agonist ivuxolimab. The rearranged segments are TRBV6-5 and TRBJ2-4, with no confident D gene call. The nucleotide sequence is given as TGTGCCAGCAGTCCCCCGGGCCTTGGGTACATTCAGTACTTC. This is translated as CASSPPGLGYIQYF.